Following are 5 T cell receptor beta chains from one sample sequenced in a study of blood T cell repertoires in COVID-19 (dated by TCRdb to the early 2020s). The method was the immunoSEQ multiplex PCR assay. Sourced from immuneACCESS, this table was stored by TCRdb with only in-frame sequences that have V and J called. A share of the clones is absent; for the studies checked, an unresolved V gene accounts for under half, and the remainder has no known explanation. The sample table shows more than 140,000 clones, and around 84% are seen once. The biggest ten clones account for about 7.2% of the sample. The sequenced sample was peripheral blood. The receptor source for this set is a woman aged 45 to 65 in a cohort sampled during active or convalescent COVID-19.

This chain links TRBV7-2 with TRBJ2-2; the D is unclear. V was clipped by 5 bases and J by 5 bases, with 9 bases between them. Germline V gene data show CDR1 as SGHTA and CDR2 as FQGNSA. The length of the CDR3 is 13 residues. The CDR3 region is CASSPRRTGELFF. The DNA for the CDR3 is TGTGCCAGCAGCCCAAGGAGAACCGGGGAGCTGTTTTTT.

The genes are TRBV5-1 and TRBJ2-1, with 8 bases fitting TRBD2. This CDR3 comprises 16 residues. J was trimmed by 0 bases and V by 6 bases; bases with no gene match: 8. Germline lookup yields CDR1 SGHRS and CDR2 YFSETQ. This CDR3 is CASTSGGFSSYNEQFF. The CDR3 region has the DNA TGCGCCAGCACCTCGGGGGGGTTTAGCTCCTACAATGAGCAGTTCTTC.

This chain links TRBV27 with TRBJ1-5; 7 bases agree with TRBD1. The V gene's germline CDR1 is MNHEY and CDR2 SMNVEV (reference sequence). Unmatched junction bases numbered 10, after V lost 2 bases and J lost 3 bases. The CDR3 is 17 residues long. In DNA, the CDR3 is TGTGCCAGCAGTTTAAATTTCGGGACAGTCAACAATCAGCCCCAGCATTTT. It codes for CASSLNFGTVNNQPQHF.

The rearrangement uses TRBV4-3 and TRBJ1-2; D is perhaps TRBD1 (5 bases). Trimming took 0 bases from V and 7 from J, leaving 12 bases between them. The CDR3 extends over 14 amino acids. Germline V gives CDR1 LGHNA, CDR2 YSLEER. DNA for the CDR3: TGCGCCAGCAGCCAAGATGGGGGGGGAGGTGGCTACACCTTC. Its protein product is CASSQDGGGGGYTF.

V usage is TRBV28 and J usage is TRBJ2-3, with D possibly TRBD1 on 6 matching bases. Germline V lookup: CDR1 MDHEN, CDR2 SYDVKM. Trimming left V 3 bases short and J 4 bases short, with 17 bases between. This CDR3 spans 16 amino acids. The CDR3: CASSFDKGDVADTQYF. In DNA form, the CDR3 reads TGTGCCAGCAGTTTTGACAAGGGGGATGTCGCAGATACGCAGTATTTT.